The 29 T cell receptor beta chains below come from one sample, sequenced in a study of T-cell reconstitution after alpha-beta-depleted transplantation in children. Preparation of the TCRbeta library used unique molecular identifiers. TCRdb reprocessed the PCR reads with MiXCR, giving one entry per CDR3 protein. Altogether roughly 70,000 distinct CDR3 sequences are present, roughly 4.5% being singletons, with the ten largest covering approximately 20%. Here the sequenced sample was PBMCs, mostly from graft donor cells, taken 180 days after TCRalphabeta/CD19-depleted stem cell transplant. These receptors were collected from a boy under two years old who had a stem cell transplant for acute myeloid leukemia, so the T cells may come from the graft donor.

This clonotype has ten or more counts. The rearrangement uses TRBV3-1 and TRBJ2-4; 9 bases fit TRBD2. This CDR3 is 18 amino acids long. J gave up 9 bases and V 0 bases, and 15 bases lay outside the gene matches. Germline lookup yields CDR1 LGHDT and CDR2 YNNKEL (reference sequence). DNA of the CDR3: TGTGCCAGCAGCCAAGATGTTTTGCGGGGGGGCCGGTTTCGCATTCAGTACTTC. Translated, it gives CASSQDVLRGGRFRIQYF.

This clonotype was seen repeatedly, ten times or more. The chain has TRBV2 and TRBJ2-3, with a weak D call TRBD2 (6 bases). Germline values: CDR1 SNHLY, CDR2 FYNNEI. The CDR3 contains 12 residues. V shed 3 bases and J shed 6 bases, with 7 bases lying between them. The CDR3 loop reads CASSDGGDTQYF. The CDR3 bases are TGTGCCAGCAGTGACGGGGGTGATACGCAGTATTTT.

This clonotype was seen repeatedly, ten times or more. This chain uses TRBV11-2 with TRBJ1-2, with D tentatively TRBD1 (5 bases). The germline V gene encodes CDR1 SGHAT and CDR2 FQNNGV. The V gene lost 0 bases and the J gene lost 8 bases, with 10 bases spanning the gap. The CDR3 covers 13 residues. The CDR3 region has the DNA TGTGCCAGCAGCTTAGAGAGGGGCAGGGGCTACACCTTC. Encoded protein: CASSLERGRGYTF.

In this sample, this clonotype turned up many times. V and J are TRBV30 and TRBJ2-1, with D possibly called TRBD1 or TRBD2 (5 bases each). The CDR3 is 13 residues long. Germline CDR1 reads GTSNPN; CDR2 reads SVGIG (reference sequence). V dropped 5 bases and J dropped 8 bases, with 16 bases sitting between them. The CDR3 spells CAWLLRRDDEQFF. CDR3 in DNA: TGTGCCTGGCTGTTGCGCAGGGACGATGAGCAGTTCTTC.

This clonotype was seen ten or more times. This rearrangement joins TRBV20-1 to TRBJ1-4, with D possibly TRBD1 on 6 matching bases. The germline V and J ends were trimmed by 0 bases and 5 bases, with 13 bases remaining between them. The germline V gene has CDR1 DFQATT and CDR2 SNEGSKA (reference sequence). This CDR3 is 15 amino acids long. The chain's CDR3 is CSARDFGQPNEKLFF. The CDR3 region has the DNA TGCAGTGCTAGAGATTTTGGACAGCCCAATGAAAAACTGTTTTTT.

The chain joins TRBV5-4 to TRBJ1-4, with no clear D. CDR1 is SGHNT, CDR2 YYREEE, per germline (reference sequence). V lost 3 bases and J 4 bases, leaving 13 bases between the germline ends. The CDR3 loop spans 15 amino acids. The CDR3 sequence: CASSSGPSINEKLFF. CDR3 nucleotides: TGTGCCAGCAGCTCTGGCCCCTCAATTAATGAAAAACTGTTTTTT.

This clonotype was found many times. The V and J genes are TRBV6-2 or TRBV6-3 and TRBJ2-1, with a weak D call TRBD2 (6 bases). V was cut by 4 bases and J by 12 bases, with 13 bases left in between. Germline assignment: CDR1 MNHEY and CDR2 SVGEGT. The CDR3 runs 12 residues. The CDR3: CASSFGGGRQFF. The CDR3 DNA reads TGTGCCAGCAGTTTTGGGGGAGGTAGGCAGTTCTTC.

Many counts were recorded for this clonotype. The chain employs TRBV2 and TRBJ2-5; 13 bases line up with TRBD2. With 6 bases clipped from V and 2 bases from J, the junction kept 3 bases outside the gene matches. The CDR3 runs to 15 residues. Germline V gene sequence: CDR1 SNHLY, CDR2 FYNNEI. DNA for the CDR3: TGTGCCAGCAGAGGGACTAGCGGGGTACAAGAGACCCAGTACTTC. It is translated as CASRGTSGVQETQYF.

This clonotype was seen many times. This chain joins TRBV20-1 and TRBJ1-2, with a possible D match to TRBD1 (6 bases). The germline V gene encodes CDR1 DFQATT and CDR2 SNEGSKA (reference sequence). V lost 6 bases to trimming and J lost 0 bases, with 17 bases between them. The CDR3 has 15 residues. The CDR3 sequence is CSAPSRDTTNYGYTF. The DNA of the CDR3 is TGCAGTGCCCCGTCCCGGGACACAACTAACTATGGCTACACCTTC.

This clonotype was recorded many times. The chain combines TRBV12-3 or TRBV12-4 with TRBJ2-5, with 8 bases fitting TRBD1. The CDR3 consists of 13 residues. With V trimmed by 7 bases and J by 4 bases, 5 bases remained unmatched. Here the CDR3 reads CASTGGSGETQYF. CDR3 DNA sequence: TGTGCCAGCACAGGGGGCAGCGGAGAGACCCAGTACTTC.

This clonotype was counted many times. CDR3 amino acids: CAPITTGGRYEQYF. The CDR3 nucleotides read TGTGCCCCGATCACCACAGGGGGTAGGTACGAGCAGTACTTC. The chain has TRBV28 and TRBJ2-7; TRBD1 matches at 8 bases. V dropped 11 bases and J dropped 4; count of bases not matched to a gene: 13. The CDR3 contains 14 residues. Germline V gene lookup returns CDR1 MDHEN and CDR2 SYDVKM.

This clonotype has at least ten counts. The chain is built from TRBV14 and TRBJ2-4, with 7 positions matching TRBD1. The CDR3 has 14 amino acids. Unmatched junction bases numbered 4, after V lost 8 bases and J lost 0 bases. The germline gives CDR1 SGHDN, CDR2 FVKESK. CDR3 DNA sequence: TGTGCCAGCGACAGGGACGGAGCCAAAAACATTCAGTACTTC. Its translation: CASDRDGAKNIQYF.

This clonotype has at least ten counts. As DNA, the CDR3 is TGCAGTGCTAGAGTACCCGCAACAATCCCCGGGGAGCTGTTTTTT. Its translation is CSARVPATIPGELFF. The rearrangement uses TRBV20-1 and TRBJ2-2; D is uncertain. This CDR3 region has 15 residues. Germline V gene sequence: CDR1 DFQATT, CDR2 SNEGSKA (reference sequence). Trimming stripped 1 base from V and 6 bases from J, with 15 bases between.

This clonotype has ten or more counts. J is TRBJ2-3 and V is TRBV7-9, with D tentatively TRBD1 (5 bases). The CDR3 has 14 amino acids. V lost 3 bases, J lost 6 bases, and 13 bases lay in between. Germline V lookup: CDR1 SEHNR, CDR2 FQNEAQ (reference sequence). The chain's CDR3 is CASSFTGGIDTQYF. In DNA, the CDR3 is TGTGCCAGCAGCTTCACAGGCGGTATCGATACGCAGTATTTT.

This clonotype has at least ten counts. This chain connects TRBV10-3 to TRBJ2-5, with D maybe TRBD1 (6 bases). Trimming took 7 bases from V and 2 from J, leaving 14 bases between them. The CDR3 is 14 amino acids. Germline CDR1 ENHRY, CDR2 SYGVKD. CDR3 nucleotide sequence: TGTGCCATCAAAGGCAGGGGAGAACAAGAGACCCAGTACTTC. This translates into CAIKGRGEQETQYF.

This clonotype was observed many times. This chain connects TRBV7-9 to TRBJ2-7; no definite D call. The CDR3 is made up of 13 amino acids. Trimming took off 1 base at V and 3 bases at J, with 7 bases between the two ends. The germline CDR1 and CDR2 sequences are SEHNR and FQNEAQ (reference sequence). The CDR3 region is CASSLGDHYEQYV. CDR3 nucleotide sequence: TGTGCCAGCAGCTTAGGCGACCACTACGAGCAGTACGTC.

This clonotype came up many times. The V gene is TRBV28, the J gene TRBJ2-1; D may be TRBD1 (6 bases). CDR3 length: 15 residues. With 4 bases removed from V and 7 bases from J, the gap between germline ends came to 17 bases. Per germline, CDR1 MDHEN and CDR2 SYDVKM. The CDR3: CASSSNRVLRNEQFF. DNA for the CDR3: TGTGCCAGCAGTTCTAACAGGGTTTTAAGGAATGAGCAGTTCTTC.

This clonotype was counted ten times or more. The V and J genes are TRBV7-2 and TRBJ2-5; 9 nucleotides align to TRBD1. The CDR3 is made up of 15 amino acids. Looked up from germline, CDR1 is SGHTA and CDR2 is FQGNSA. The J segment lost 4 bases and the V segment lost 5 bases, leaving 8 bases of the junction unmatched. CDR3 bases: TGTGCCAGCAGCCTCGACAGGGGGAATGGAGAGACCCAGTACTTC. Its translation is CASSLDRGNGETQYF.

This clonotype was seen at least ten times. The rearrangement uses TRBV6-1 and TRBJ2-6; D may match TRBD1 or TRBD2 (6 bases each). Germline V gives CDR1 MNHNS, CDR2 SASEGT. The germline V and J ends were trimmed by 6 bases and 2 bases, with 11 bases remaining between them. The CDR3 is 15 amino acids. The CDR3 here is CASSPEGAGANVLTF. As DNA, the CDR3 is TGTGCCAGCAGCCCGGAGGGGGCTGGGGCCAACGTCCTGACTTTC.

At least ten counts were recorded for this clonotype. This chain joins TRBV15 and TRBJ2-3; the match to TRBD2 covers 14 bases. Germline values: CDR1 LNHNV, CDR2 YYDKDF (reference sequence). The V gene end was trimmed by 6 bases and the J gene end by 5 bases; junction bases not matched to a gene: 4. CDR3 size: 15 residues. CDR3 sequence reads: CATRTSGGAEDTQYF. The CDR3 DNA sequence: TGTGCCACCAGGACTAGCGGGGGGGCTGAAGATACGCAGTATTTT.

This clonotype was seen repeatedly, ten times or more. This sequence joins TRBV4-2 and TRBJ2-3, with 11 bases matching TRBD2. The V segment lost 1 base and the J segment 5 bases; nucleotides outside the gene matches: 2. Germline V CDR1 and CDR2: LGHNA, YNFKEQ. The CDR3 length is 15 residues. The CDR3 DNA reads TGTGCCAGCAGCCAAGTAGCGGGGGGGGGAGATACGCAGTATTTT. Translated: CASSQVAGGGDTQYF.

This clonotype was detected many times. The CDR3 loop reads CASSLDAAQRSTSGELFF. The DNA for the CDR3 is TGTGCCAGCAGCTTGGATGCGGCCCAGCGTTCGACTAGCGGGGAGCTGTTTTTT. The genes are TRBV5-8 and TRBJ2-2; a possible D gene is TRBD2 (6 bases). The V end lost 0 bases, the J end lost 7 bases, and 22 bases lay between the germline ends. The CDR3 runs 18 residues. Germline values: CDR1 SGHTS, CDR2 YDEGEE.

This clonotype was counted at least ten times. The J gene is TRBJ2-3, the V gene TRBV12-3 or TRBV12-4, with D tentatively TRBD1 (6 bases). V gave up 5 bases and J gave up 0 bases, with 12 bases separating them. This CDR3 has 15 amino acids. The CDR3 region has the DNA TGTGCCAGCAGTGTGGGACATCCCAGCACAGATACGCAGTATTTT. As protein: CASSVGHPSTDTQYF.

This clonotype was seen ten or more times. The gene calls are TRBV7-8 and TRBJ2-3; TRBD2 is a possible D gene (5 bases). V gave up 2 bases and J gave up 8 bases, with 20 bases separating them. CDR1 and CDR2 from the germline V gene are SGHVS and FQNEAQ. The CDR3 extends over 16 amino acids. This CDR3 reads CASSLYGGSGAGTQYF. Written as DNA, the CDR3 is TGTGCCAGCAGCTTATACGGCGGGTCTGGAGCAGGTACGCAGTATTTT.

The rearrangement uses TRBV2 and TRBJ2-6; D may be TRBD1 (5 bases). Trimming shortened V by 10 bases and J by 2 bases, and 24 bases separated the two germline ends. There are 18 residues in the CDR3. Germline V lookup: CDR1 SNHLY, CDR2 FYNNEI. CDR3 coding DNA: TGTGCCATCTGTCCCCCAGGGATTCGTTCGCCTGGGGCCAACGTCCTGACTTTC. Protein: CAICPPGIRSPGANVLTF.

This clonotype was seen ten or more times. This rearrangement joins TRBV20-1 to TRBJ2-3; 7 bases are a match to TRBD2. The CDR3 extends over 14 amino acids. With V trimmed by 4 bases and J by 0 bases, 4 bases remained unmatched. CDR1 is DFQATT and CDR2 is SNEGSKA in the germline V gene (reference sequence). DNA of the CDR3: TGCAGTGCTAAGCGGGGTTCTAGCACAGATACGCAGTATTTT. Translating it yields CSAKRGSSTDTQYF.

The table lists this clonotype with many counts. The V gene is TRBV12-3 or TRBV12-4, the J gene TRBJ2-1; D is perhaps TRBD1 or TRBD2 (5 bases each). The CDR3 extends over 14 amino acids. The V end was cut by 3 bases, the J end by 15 bases, with 21 bases between. CDR3 sequence reads: CASSLGTPGTALFF. For the CDR3, the DNA is TGTGCCAGCAGTTTGGGCACCCCCGGGACCGCTTTGTTCTTC.

This clonotype was detected many times. The chain uses TRBV4-3 and TRBJ2-3, with 8 bases aligning to TRBD2. Germline CDR1 LGHNA, CDR2 YSLEER. The CDR3 has 17 amino acids. The V segment lost 4 bases and the J segment 3 bases; nucleotides outside the gene matches: 12. The CDR3 is CASSLSGAGWGTDTQYF. DNA for the CDR3: TGCGCCAGCAGCCTTAGCGGGGCAGGATGGGGAACAGATACGCAGTATTTT.

This clonotype was observed a handful of times. The rearrangement links TRBV7-3 to TRBJ2-1, with TRBD2 matching over 10 bases. The CDR3 is made up of 17 amino acids. Trimming took 5 bases from V and 0 from J; bases not matched to a gene: 7. The germline CDR1 and CDR2 sequences are SGHTA and FQGTGA. CDR3 nucleotide sequence: TGTGCCAGCAGCCCGGGACTAGCGTTAAGCTCCTACAATGAGCAGTTCTTC. The encoded protein is CASSPGLALSSYNEQFF.